Only one count was recorded for the clone carrying this T cell receptor beta chain. Its antigen is currently unknown. The germline V gene encodes CDR1 MDHEN and CDR2 SYDVKM. The CDR3 length is 15 residues. The V and J ends lost 6 bases and 0 bases, in that order; junction bases with no gene match: 8. This sample is part of a study of cytomegalovirus exposure and HLA in healthy donors. The PCR was carried out with 60 Vbeta primers and 13 Jbeta primers. This table comes from immunoSEQ multiplex PCR, and its TCRdb copy is limited to in-frame clones, with some not included. The sample has around 150,000 clones, about 72% seen once. Study-level results: The study dropped some indistinguishable V segments, TRBV6-2 and TRBV6-3 among them. One later analysis reportedly identified an Asian-associated ancestry cluster that showed fewer N-insertions than the roughly 600-donor mean. Cytomegalovirus association was assigned to about 150 TCR beta chains. Later on, analysis showed that most CMV-associated TCR beta chains appeared to be HLA-restricted.

This sequence was found in a male donor in good health and CMV-seronegative. Sequenced material: PBMCs. The chain combines TRBV28 with TRBJ2-7; 7 nucleotides match TRBD2. The CDR3 bases are TGTGCCAGCAGCTTACTAGCGAGCTTCTCCTACGAGCAGTACTTC. This gives the protein CASSLLASFSYEQYF.